One and the same sample provided the 18 T cell receptor beta chains below, sequenced in a study of blood T cell repertoires in COVID-19. The repertoire was sequenced with immunoSEQ multiplex PCR; TCRdb's copy has only in-frame clones and lacks some. The repertoire consists of 160,000 or so clones, with 84% occurring once and the leading ten covering around 20%. The specimen sequenced was peripheral blood. These receptors all stem from a woman over 75 with acute or convalescent COVID-19.

This chain connects TRBV15 to TRBJ1-1; 7 bases are shared with TRBD1. From germline, CDR1 is LNHNV and CDR2 YYDKDF (reference sequence). With 3 bases clipped from V and 0 bases from J, the junction kept 1 base outside the gene matches. The CDR3 consists of 14 residues. CDR3 sequence: CATSRGTVNTEAFF. The CDR3 DNA is TGTGCCACCAGCAGGGGGACAGTGAACACTGAAGCTTTCTTT.

The chain links TRBV9 to TRBJ1-3; 7 nucleotides line up with TRBD1. CDR1 and CDR2 (germline): SGDLS, YYNGEE. Trimming removed 3 bases from V and 0 bases from J; junction bases left unmatched: 18. This CDR3 is built from 20 residues. DNA for the CDR3: TGTGCCAGCAGCGCTTCAGCAACTCGGGGACAGAAGAACTCTGGAAACACCATATATTTT. Translated: CASSASATRGQKNSGNTIYF.

The chain is built from TRBV19 and TRBJ1-6; 7 positions agree with TRBD1. The V and J ends lost 6 bases and 5 bases, in that order; junction bases with no gene match: 4. The CDR3 runs 14 residues. Germline loops: CDR1 LNHDA, CDR2 SQIVND (reference sequence). The CDR3 spells CASSTGTDNSPLHF. CDR3 DNA: TGTGCCAGTAGCACCGGGACAGATAATTCACCCCTCCACTTT.

Concerning this clone: The DNA is omitted, as the CDR3 cannot be located on it reliably, and the CDR3 follows TCRdb's listing. This chain joins TRBV5-6 and TRBJ1-6; TRBD1 is taken as the D call from the table, unchecked against the DNA. The CDR3 sequence runs 17 residues, both termini included. Germline CDR1 reads SGHDT; CDR2 reads YYEEEE. CDR3 residues: CASSFQMSSSYNSPLHF.

The rearrangement uses TRBV12-1 and TRBJ1-5; TRBD1, the D gene given by the table, was not confirmed from the DNA. TRBV12-1 is recorded as a pseudogene. This CDR3 has 17 amino acids. The CDR3 DNA is TGTGCCAGCAGCTTTAGAACAAGGGGGCGTAGCAATCAGCCCCAGCATTTT. Amino acid sequence: CASSFRTRGRSNQPQHF.

This chain connects TRBV21-1 to TRBJ2-1; the D call TRBD2 from the table was never checked on the DNA. TRBV21-1 is described as a pseudogene. The CDR3 sequence is 17 residues long. In DNA form, the CDR3 reads TGTGCCAGCAGCAAAGCGCAAGCGGGAGGGCCGAGGAATGAGCAGTTCTTC. It codes for CASSKAQAGGPRNEQFF.

The genes are TRBV5-1 and TRBJ2-2; D is uncertain. Germline CDR1 is SGHRS and CDR2 is YFSETQ. The CDR3 consists of 15 residues. Trimming cost V 0 bases and J 0 bases, with 6 bases left between them. CDR3 sequence (DNA): TGCGCCAGCAGCTTGGGCCCAGCGAACACCGGGGAGCTGTTTTTT. Translating gives CASSLGPANTGELFF. The variable domain in full, completed from reference TRBV5-1 and TRBJ2-2, reads KAGVTQTPRYLIKTRGQQVTLSCSPISGHRSVSWYQQTPGQGLQFLFEYFSETQRNKGNFPGRFSGRQFSNSRSEMNVSTLELGDSALYLCASSLGPANTGELFFGEGSRLTVL.

The chain carries TRBV7-6 and TRBJ1-1, with D hard to call. CDR1 and CDR2 from the germline V gene are SGHVS and FNYEAQ. The V and J ends lost 5 bases and 0 bases respectively, with 7 bases between them. This CDR3 is built from 13 residues. The CDR3, as DNA: TGTGCCAGCAGCCCTGAGATGAACACTGAAGCTTTCTTT. Translating it yields CASSPEMNTEAFF.

This chain uses TRBV20-1 with TRBJ1-5; possibly TRBD1 for D (5 bases). This CDR3 is 15 amino acids long. Germline CDR1 and CDR2: DFQATT and SNEGSKA (reference sequence). Trimming removed 3 bases at V and 6 bases at J, with 18 bases between. As DNA, the CDR3 is TGCAGTGCTAGTAAAGGGGTAAAGGATACTCAGCCCCAGCATTTT. Its protein product is CSASKGVKDTQPQHF.

The gene calls are TRBV6-5 and TRBJ1-5; 8 bases align to TRBD1. This CDR3 region has 14 residues. Trimming took 4 bases from V and 1 from J; bases not matched to a gene: 0. Germline assignment: CDR1 MNHEY and CDR2 SVGAGI. The CDR3 spells CASSWTGSNQPQHF. The CDR3 DNA is TGTGCCAGCAGTTGGACAGGGAGCAATCAGCCCCAGCATTTT.

The chain joins TRBV7-2 to TRBJ1-5; 11 nucleotides match TRBD1. Germline CDR1 is SGHTA and CDR2 is FQGNSA. The length of the CDR3 is 17 residues. With 3 bases clipped from V and 4 bases from J, the junction kept 8 bases outside the gene matches. The CDR3 loop is CASSFGTGGSGNQPQHF. CDR3 DNA sequence: TGTGCCAGCAGCTTTGGGACAGGGGGAAGTGGGAATCAGCCCCAGCATTTT.

This chain joins TRBV5-1 and TRBJ1-2; 10 bases line up with TRBD1. This CDR3 is built from 13 residues. Germline CDR1 reads SGHRS; CDR2 reads YFSETQ. The J segment lost 7 bases and the V segment lost 0 bases, leaving 0 bases of the junction unmatched. In nucleotides, the CDR3 is TGCGCCAGCAGCTTGGGGGACAGGGGTGGCTACACCTTC. Protein product: CASSLGDRGGYTF.

The chain links TRBV4-1 to TRBJ1-2, with a tentative D call TRBD1 (6 bases). V gave up 1 base and J gave up 5 bases, with 14 bases separating them. Per the germline V gene, CDR1 is MGHRA and CDR2 is YSYEKL. The length of the CDR3 is 15 residues. CDR3 amino acids: CASSQGSWTEYGYTF. For the CDR3, the DNA is TGCGCCAGCAGCCAAGGCTCGTGGACAGAGTATGGCTACACCTTC.

V and J are TRBV11-3 and TRBJ2-7; 8 nucleotides agree with TRBD1. CDR3 size: 13 residues. The germline V gene has CDR1 SGHNT and CDR2 YENEEA. Trimming at V came to 4 bases and at J to 6 bases, leaving 5 bases not matched to a gene. The CDR3 region has the DNA TGTGCCAGCAGCTCGACAGGGGTCTCCGAGCAGTACTTC. Translation: CASSSTGVSEQYF.

The chain links TRBV29-1 to TRBJ2-5, with D unclear. V shed 4 bases and J shed 2 bases, with 11 bases lying between them. This CDR3 has 13 residues. In germline, CDR1 is SQVTM, CDR2 ANQGSEA. The CDR3 sequence: CSVAKQTQETQYF. DNA of the CDR3: TGCAGCGTTGCTAAACAGACACAAGAGACCCAGTACTTC. Supplemented by reference TRBV29-1 and TRBJ2-5, the full variable domain reads SAVISQKPSRDICQRGTSLTIQCQVDSQVTMMFWYRQQPGQSLTLIATANQGSEATYESGFVIDKFPISRPNLTFSTLTVSNMSPEDSSIYLCSVAKQTQETQYFGPGTRLLVL.

The chain employs TRBV30 and TRBJ1-5; D ambiguous. The CDR3 has 14 residues. The ends were cut back, 2 bases at V and 2 bases at J, with 10 bases in the middle. Germline V gene lookup returns CDR1 GTSNPN and CDR2 SVGIG (reference sequence). CDR3 sequence (DNA): TGTGCCTGGAGTTGGGGAGGAGGCAATCAGCCCCAGCATTTT. Translated, it gives CAWSWGGGNQPQHF.

The rearrangement joins TRBV30 to TRBJ2-7, with D unclear. The CDR3 sequence is 15 residues long. Trimming took off 0 bases at V and 2 bases at J, with 14 bases between the two ends. Germline CDR1 reads GTSNPN; CDR2 reads SVGIG (reference sequence). DNA of the CDR3: TGTGCCTGGAGTGTAATGGCTCCAAAAGCCTACGAGCAGTACTTC. Its protein product is CAWSVMAPKAYEQYF.

This clone was seen a handful of times. This chain joins TRBV5-4 and TRBJ1-3; no clear D. This CDR3 is 15 amino acids long. V was cut by 4 bases and J by 5 bases, with 16 bases left in between. Germline V CDR1 and CDR2: SGHNT, YYREEE (reference sequence). The DNA for the CDR3 is TGTGCCAGCAGCCTGCCCAGTTCCGGGAGAAACACCATATATTTT. The encoded protein is CASSLPSSGRNTIYF.